A single sample is the source of the 29 T cell receptor beta chains below, sequenced in a study of T-cell memory formation after mild COVID-19. Each CDR3 protein gets one entry after TCRdb re-called the 5' RACE reads with MiXCR. Among fewer than 300,000 distinct CDR3 sequences listed, approximately 15% were seen once. Sequenced sample: PBMCs or a T cell subset sorted from them (not recorded which). The receptors originated from a man younger than 30 who had mild COVID-19 (a few samples of this study predate the infection). Cell type and time point are not known.

This clonotype was observed a handful of times. The rearrangement joins TRBV2 to TRBJ1-1; D is ambiguous. Trimming took off 4 bases at V and 3 bases at J, with 12 bases between the two ends. CDR1 SNHLY and CDR2 FYNNEI come from the germline V gene. This CDR3 comprises 14 residues. CDR3 DNA sequence: TGTGCCAGCAGTGTCACAGTCTCGGACACTGAAGCTTTCTTT. Protein: CASSVTVSDTEAFF. Drawing the rest from reference TRBV2 and TRBJ1-1, the complete variable domain is EPEVTQTPSHQVTQMGQEVILRCVPISNHLYFYWYRQILGQKVEFLVSFYNNEISEKSEIFDDQFSVERPDGSNFTLKIRSTKLEDSAMYFCASSVTVSDTEAFFGQGTRLTVV.

This clonotype was picked up a small number of times. V usage is TRBV7-9 and J usage is TRBJ2-5, with D perhaps assigned TRBD1 or TRBD2 (6 bases each). The germline V and J ends were trimmed by 0 bases and 5 bases, with 16 bases remaining between them. Germline loops: CDR1 SEHNR, CDR2 FQNEAQ (reference sequence). The CDR3 is 16 residues long. The CDR3 coding sequence is TGTGCCAGCAGCTTAGCTCGGGGGCATCCGCCCGAGACCCAGTACTTC. Residues: CASSLARGHPPETQYF. Full variable domain (rest looked up from reference TRBV7-9 and TRBJ2-5): DTGVSQNPRHKITKRGQNVTFRCDPISEHNRLYWYRQTLGQGPEFLTYFQNEAQLEKSRLLSDRFSAERPKGSFSTLEIQRTEQGDSAMYLCASSLARGHPPETQYFGPGTRLLVL.

This sequence joins TRBV5-5 and TRBJ2-3; the D is unclear. V gave up 1 base and J gave up 5 bases, with 5 bases separating them. The length of the CDR3 is 12 residues. Looked up from germline, CDR1 is SGHKS and CDR2 is YYEKEE (reference sequence). In nucleotides, the CDR3 is TGTGCCAGCAGCTTGACTCTAGATACGCAGTATTTT. Protein: CASSLTLDTQYF.

The chain uses TRBV15 and TRBJ2-7; TRBD1 is a possible D gene (6 bases). V was cut by 6 bases and J by 0 bases, with 9 bases left in between. Germline V gene lookup returns CDR1 LNHNV and CDR2 YYDKDF (reference sequence). The CDR3 extends over 13 amino acids. CDR3 region: CATRGQNSYEQYF. As DNA, the CDR3 is TGTGCCACCAGAGGACAGAACTCCTACGAGCAGTACTTC.

Concerning this clonotype: One end of the junction does not line up with germline, which may come from a read error. V usage is TRBV7-9 and J usage is TRBJ2-2; D perhaps matches TRBD2 (5 bases). Germline-derived CDR1 and CDR2 are SEHNR and FQNEAQ (reference sequence). The length of the CDR3 is 15 residues. DNA of the CDR3: TGTGCCAGCAGCCCCATTGCATGGGAATCCGGGGATCTGTTTTTT. It translates to CASSPIAWESGDLFF.

V and J are TRBV5-6 and TRBJ1-4; TRBD1 aligns across 7 bases. The junction had 6 bases not matched to a gene; V was cut back by 2 bases and J by 8 bases. This CDR3 is built from 14 residues. Germline V gene data show CDR1 as SGHDT and CDR2 as YYEEEE. As DNA, the CDR3 is TGTGCCAGCAGCTTCGGCAGGGGGTACGAAAAACTGTTTTTT. Residues: CASSFGRGYEKLFF. The variable domain in full, completed from reference TRBV5-6 and TRBJ1-4, reads DAGVTQSPTHLIKTRGQQVTLRCSPKSGHDTVSWYQQALGQGPQFIFQYYEEEERQRGNFPDRFSGHQFPNYSSELNVNALLLGDSALYLCASSFGRGYEKLFFGSGTQLSVL.

This clonotype was detected ten times or more. This chain uses TRBV5-1 with TRBJ2-3; D might be TRBD2 (5 bases). Between the trimmed V and J ends, which lost 4 bases and 2 bases, there was a span of 23 bases. This CDR3 is built from 18 residues. The germline V gene encodes CDR1 SGHRS and CDR2 YFSETQ. The CDR3 reads CASSPRSGWRLITDTQYF. For the CDR3, the DNA is TGCGCCAGCAGCCCTCGATCTGGGTGGAGGCTTATCACAGATACGCAGTATTTT.

This clonotype was detected only a few times. The chain couples TRBV6-2 or TRBV6-3 to TRBJ2-7, with D perhaps assigned TRBD1 or TRBD2 (5 bases each). V gave up 2 bases and J gave up 6 bases, with 11 bases separating them. Germline V CDR1 and CDR2: MNHEY, SVGEGT. This CDR3 region has 13 residues. This CDR3 is CASSYGAGSEQYF. CDR3 in DNA: TGTGCCAGCAGTTACGGGGCAGGGAGCGAGCAGTACTTC.

At least ten counts were recorded for this clonotype. The rearrangement uses TRBV6-2 or TRBV6-3 and TRBJ1-1, with 8 bases fitting TRBD1. V lost 5 bases to trimming and J lost 0 bases; unmatched junction nucleotides: 2. Germline CDR1 reads MNHEY; CDR2 reads SVGEGT. The CDR3 loop spans 14 amino acids. The CDR3 loop is CASSPTGVNTEAFF. DNA for the CDR3: TGTGCCAGCAGTCCGACAGGGGTGAACACTGAAGCTTTCTTT.

This clonotype was counted only a few times. The chain has TRBV6-5 and TRBJ1-4, with no clear D. The CDR3 has 15 amino acids. Looked up from germline, CDR1 is MNHEY and CDR2 is SVGAGI. Deletions cut 0 bases from V and 3 bases from J, with 8 bases between. The CDR3 here is CASSYSGGANEKLFF. CDR3 DNA sequence: TGTGCCAGCAGTTACTCGGGCGGAGCTAATGAAAAACTGTTTTTT.

The J gene is TRBJ2-7, the V gene TRBV6-1; D ambiguous. Germline CDR1 MNHNS, CDR2 SASEGT. V dropped 7 bases and J dropped 4 bases, with 17 bases sitting between them. CDR3 length equals 14 residues. CDR3 in DNA: TGTGCCAGCAAAGGGCTTAGTCGCTTTTACGAGCAGTACTTC. This codes for CASKGLSRFYEQYF.

Only a few counts were recorded for this clonotype. The chain combines TRBV4-3 with TRBJ1-2; TRBD1 matches 7 bases. The V and J ends lost 0 bases and 7 bases, in that order; junction bases with no gene match: 8. This CDR3 has 15 residues. Germline assignment: CDR1 LGHNA and CDR2 YSLEER. Here the CDR3 reads CASSQDLGQFRGYTF. Written as DNA, the CDR3 is TGCGCCAGCAGCCAAGATCTGGGACAGTTCCGTGGCTACACCTTC.

This clonotype was picked up many times. The chain is built from TRBV27 and TRBJ2-1; 8 nucleotides match TRBD1. Germline assignment: CDR1 MNHEY and CDR2 SMNVEV (reference sequence). The ends lost 3 bases at V and 9 bases at J; junction bases unmatched: 7. The CDR3 runs 14 residues. The CDR3 bases are TGTGCCAGCAGTTTTGCCAGGGGGCAGGGTGAGCAGTTCTTC. It translates to CASSFARGQGEQFF.

V and J are TRBV5-1 and TRBJ1-2, with D perhaps matching TRBD1 (5 bases). Germline loops: CDR1 SGHRS, CDR2 YFSETQ. V lost 0 bases, J lost 2 bases, and 14 bases lay in between. This CDR3 has 16 residues. CDR3 sequence reads: CASSLVPGTLNYGYTF. CDR3 DNA: TGCGCCAGCAGCTTGGTCCCTGGGACTTTAAACTATGGCTACACCTTC.

The rearrangement joins TRBV5-1 to TRBJ1-1; 7 bases match TRBD1. Per germline, CDR1 SGHRS and CDR2 YFSETQ. The CDR3 spans 15 residues. J gave up 1 base and V 4 bases, and 7 bases lay outside the gene matches. The CDR3 sequence is CASSEAGGWNTEAFF. In DNA form, the CDR3 reads TGCGCCAGCAGCGAAGCAGGGGGTTGGAACACTGAAGCTTTCTTT.

This clonotype was detected a few times. The DNA for the CDR3 is TGCGCCAGCAGCTCTTCTAGCGGGGGGCCAGATACGCAGTATTTT. Translated: CASSSSSGGPDTQYF. The gene calls are TRBV5-1 and TRBJ2-3, with 11 bases identical to TRBD2. Germline V lookup: CDR1 SGHRS, CDR2 YFSETQ. The CDR3 extends over 15 amino acids. With V trimmed by 3 bases and J by 4 bases, 4 bases remained unmatched.

The chain uses TRBV21-1 and TRBJ2-1; the table calls TRBD1, which could not be checked here. TRBV21-1 is assigned pseudogene status. The CDR3 covers 18 residues. The chain's CDR3 is CASNKTGSGAVLANEQFF. Written as DNA, the CDR3 is TGTGCCAGCAACAAGACAGGGTCGGGAGCAGTTTTGGCAAATGAGCAGTTCTTC.

This clonotype has ten or more counts. The chain is built from TRBV2 and TRBJ1-5; 7 nucleotides match TRBD1. Germline V gene data show CDR1 as SNHLY and CDR2 as FYNNEI. Trimming removed 7 bases from V and 0 bases from J; junction bases left unmatched: 6. CDR3 length: 15 amino acids. The CDR3 sequence is CASNRGRGSNQPQHF. The CDR3 DNA reads as TGTGCCAGCAACAGGGGCAGGGGTAGCAATCAGCCCCAGCATTTT.

This rearrangement joins TRBV7-9 to TRBJ1-2; D not resolved. This CDR3 is built from 16 residues. V lost 8 bases, J lost 8 bases, and 27 bases lay in between. Germline V gene lookup returns CDR1 SEHNR and CDR2 FQNEAQ (reference sequence). CDR3 nucleotide sequence: TGTGCCAGCTCCCACCCGACGAAGACCGGCACTTGGGGCTACACCTTC. Amino acids: CASSHPTKTGTWGYTF.

This rearrangement joins TRBV7-8 to TRBJ2-3; no definite D call. With 1 base removed from V and 7 bases from J, the gap between germline ends came to 18 bases. The CDR3 is 16 residues long. CDR1 is SGHVS and CDR2 is FQNEAQ in the germline V gene. CDR3: CASSLVMGGVQHTQYF. CDR3 DNA: TGTGCCAGCAGCTTAGTTATGGGTGGGGTTCAACATACGCAGTATTTT.

The chain joins TRBV12-3 or TRBV12-4 to TRBJ1-2; possibly TRBD1 for D (6 bases). With 6 bases removed from V and 4 bases from J, the gap between germline ends came to 18 bases. CDR3 length: 15 residues. Here the CDR3 reads CASRVTGSTVYGYTF. In DNA form, the CDR3 reads TGTGCCAGCAGGGTCACAGGGTCAACTGTCTATGGCTACACCTTC.

Ten or more counts support this clonotype. The J gene is TRBJ2-5, the V gene TRBV7-9; 9 bases fit TRBD1. This CDR3 is built from 12 residues. V gave up 5 bases and J gave up 5 bases; unmatched junction bases: 0. CDR1 is SEHNR, CDR2 FQNEAQ, per germline (reference sequence). The CDR3 DNA reads as TGTGCCAGCAGCACAGGGGGCGAGACCCAGTACTTC. Its protein product is CASSTGGETQYF.

This clonotype came up a few times. V gene TRBV6-5 combines with J gene TRBJ2-5, with TRBD2 matching over 7 bases. CDR1 is MNHEY and CDR2 is SVGAGI in the germline V gene. The CDR3 runs 15 residues. J was trimmed by 5 bases and V by 2 bases; bases with no gene match: 8. This CDR3 reads CASSYGGGSVETQYF. The CDR3, as DNA: TGTGCCAGCAGTTACGGGGGGGGATCCGTGGAGACCCAGTACTTC.

The V and J genes are TRBV6-5 and TRBJ1-2, with TRBD1 identical over 7 bases. In germline, CDR1 is MNHEY, CDR2 SVGAGI. V dropped 4 bases and J dropped 2; count of bases not matched to a gene: 4. This CDR3 contains 14 residues. The CDR3 spells CASSSLGQNYGYTF. In nucleotides, the CDR3 is TGTGCCAGCAGTTCGTTGGGACAGAACTATGGCTACACCTTC.

This rearrangement joins TRBV12-3 or TRBV12-4 to TRBJ1-2; no firm D call. The CDR3 runs 13 residues. Trimming cost V 7 bases and J 5 bases, with 14 bases left between them. CDR3 protein: CASKADWLYGYTF. As DNA, the CDR3 is TGTGCCAGCAAAGCAGACTGGTTGTATGGCTACACCTTC.

The chain carries TRBV20-1 and TRBJ2-3; D not certain. The germline V gene has CDR1 DFQATT and CDR2 SNEGSKA (reference sequence). The length of the CDR3 is 15 residues. V gave up 0 bases and J gave up 0 bases, with 10 bases separating them. The CDR3 coding sequence is TGCAGTGCTAGAGATAGTGGTTCTAGCACAGATACGCAGTATTTT. Its protein is CSARDSGSSTDTQYF.

The chain recombines TRBV28 with TRBJ2-3; D is ambiguous. This CDR3 contains 13 residues. Deletions cut 4 bases from V and 2 bases from J, with 7 bases between. Looked up from germline, CDR1 is MDHEN and CDR2 is SYDVKM. In DNA, the CDR3 is TGTGCCAGCAGTTCCGGAACCACAGATACGCAGTATTTT. The encoded protein is CASSSGTTDTQYF.

This clonotype was found many times. J is TRBJ2-7 and V is TRBV7-9, with TRBD2 matching 12 bases. The CDR3 runs to 14 residues. Germline trimming cut 6 bases from V and 6 bases from J; bases unmatched to any gene: 6. Germline CDR1 and CDR2: SEHNR and FQNEAQ (reference sequence). DNA for the CDR3: TGTGCCAGCAGTCCTCCGGGACTAGCGGGCGAGCAGTACGTC. This codes for CASSPPGLAGEQYV.

The chain recombines TRBV5-1 with TRBJ2-3; D is uncertain. Deletions cut 7 bases from V and 7 bases from J, with 13 bases between. From germline, CDR1 is SGHRS and CDR2 YFSETQ. This CDR3 comprises 12 residues. CDR3 in DNA: TGCGCCAGCGGTCCCCGAGGTAATACGCAGTATTTT. Translating it yields CASGPRGNTQYF.